The 5 T cell receptor beta chains below all came from one sample that was sequenced in a study of blood T cell repertoires in COVID-19. Profiling relied on immunoSEQ multiplex PCR, and the TCRdb table lists in-frame clones only, not all of them. The data show about 300,000 clones, over 75% seen once. The sample consisted of PBMCs or T cells enriched from blood (not recorded which). The receptors come from a man younger than 45 who had recovered from COVID-19.

The chain combines TRBV14 with TRBJ1-2; D possibly corresponds to TRBD1 (6 bases). V lost 6 bases, J lost 2 bases, and 13 bases lay in between. CDR1 and CDR2 from the germline V gene are SGHDN and FVKESK. The CDR3 length is 14 residues. The CDR3 DNA reads as TGTGCCAGCAGGCAACAGGGAAACAACTATGGCTACACCTTC. It is translated as CASRQQGNNYGYTF.

This clone was observed once. The chain uses TRBV11-2 and TRBJ2-7; a weak D match, TRBD1 (5 bases). Trimming removed 6 bases at V and 3 bases at J, with 18 bases between. The CDR3 runs 15 residues. Germline V gene lookup returns CDR1 SGHAT and CDR2 FQNNGV. The DNA for the CDR3 is TGTGCCAGCAGAGGTTTGTCCGACAGAATCTACGAGCAGTACTTC. Protein sequence: CASRGLSDRIYEQYF.

In its sample, this clone was seen once. The CDR3 loop reads CASSPAGGLDEQFF. The CDR3 DNA reads as TGTGCCAGCAGCCCAGCGGGGGGGCTTGATGAGCAGTTCTTC. The chain combines TRBV5-6 with TRBJ2-1, with 10 bases aligning to TRBD2. The germline V gene encodes CDR1 SGHDT and CDR2 YYEEEE. The ends lost 4 bases at V and 8 bases at J; junction bases unmatched: 6. CDR3 length: 14 residues.

This rearrangement joins TRBV5-1 to TRBJ1-5, with no clear D. CDR1 and CDR2 from the germline V gene are SGHRS and YFSETQ. The length of the CDR3 is 14 residues. V dropped 0 bases and J dropped 6 bases, with 10 bases sitting between them. The DNA of the CDR3 is TGCGCCAGCAGCTTGGGTCAGGTTGGTCAGCCCCAGCATTTT. Translating it yields CASSLGQVGQPQHF.

The chain is built from TRBV7-8 and TRBJ2-5, with D perhaps matching TRBD2 (6 bases). Germline V gene lookup returns CDR1 SGHVS and CDR2 FQNEAQ. V was trimmed by 5 bases and J by 4 bases, leaving 17 bases between them. This CDR3 has 15 residues. CDR3 coding DNA: TGTGCCAGCAGCGAATTAGGAGGGAATGGAGAGACCCAGTACTTC. Amino acids: CASSELGGNGETQYF.